Each of the 18 T cell receptor beta chains below was sequenced from the same sample in a study of T-cell reconstitution after alpha-beta-depleted transplantation in children. As it was prepared, the TCRbeta library received unique molecular identifiers. TCRdb reprocessed the PCR reads with MiXCR, giving one entry per CDR3 protein. The sample shows about 200,000 distinct CDR3 sequences, about 15% of them seen only once. The starting material was PBMCs, mostly from graft donor cells, obtained 360 days after TCRalphabeta/CD19-depleted stem cell transplant. These receptors originate from a male patient aged 2 to 9 who had a stem cell transplant for acute lymphoblastic leukemia, so the T cells may come from the graft donor.

This clonotype was detected a few times. The chain has TRBV12-3 or TRBV12-4 and TRBJ2-3, with 9 nucleotides matching TRBD2. This CDR3 spans 13 amino acids. Trimming at V came to 8 bases and at J to 6 bases, leaving 6 bases not matched to a gene. The CDR3 DNA sequence: TGTGCCAGCGGTAGCGGGAGTGGGGATACGCAGTATTTT. Its protein product is CASGSGSGDTQYF.

V gene TRBV10-2 combines with J gene TRBJ2-1; 11 bases align to TRBD2. This CDR3 has 18 residues. Germline values: CDR1 WSHSY, CDR2 SAAADI. V trimming: 6 bases; J trimming: 6 bases; junction bases outside the gene matches: 16. In DNA form, the CDR3 reads TGCGCCAGCAGCTCGCGTGGGGCTAGCGGGAGGATTGGCAATGAGCAGTTCTTC. Its translation: CASSSRGASGRIGNEQFF.

The chain carries TRBV11-2 and TRBJ2-1; TRBD2 is a possible D gene (5 bases). Germline CDR1 reads SGHAT; CDR2 reads FQNNGV. The CDR3 runs 17 residues. V lost 1 base and J lost 0, with 13 bases in between. The DNA for the CDR3 is TGTGCCAGCAGCTTAGGGACTTTCTTGGCCTCCTACAATGAGCAGTTCTTC. Translating gives CASSLGTFLASYNEQFF.

This clonotype was seen a few times. This chain uses TRBV5-1 with TRBJ2-2; 9 bases fit TRBD1. V was pared by 4 bases and J by 0 bases, with 4 bases of the junction left unmatched. The CDR3 covers 16 residues. The germline CDR1 and CDR2 sequences are SGHRS and YFSETQ. CDR3 residues: CASSPGQGSNTGELFF. In DNA form, the CDR3 reads TGCGCCAGCAGCCCTGGACAGGGGTCGAACACCGGGGAGCTGTTTTTT.

This chain uses TRBV12-3 or TRBV12-4 with TRBJ1-1; a weak D match, TRBD1 (5 bases). CDR3 length: 15 amino acids. Trimming shortened V by 3 bases and J by 4 bases, and 15 bases separated the two germline ends. The CDR3 DNA reads TGTGCCAGCAGTTTGTTTATCGCAGGGAGCACTGAAGCTTTCTTT. Encoded protein: CASSLFIAGSTEAFF.

In its sample, this clonotype was seen a few times. The chain joins TRBV28 to TRBJ2-5; 7 bases are shared with TRBD1. The CDR3 covers 16 residues. Germline V CDR1 and CDR2: MDHEN, SYDVKM. V shed 1 base and J 4 bases; nucleotides not matched to a gene: 9. The CDR3 bases are TGTGCCAGCAGTTTATCCCGGGGACAGTTCCGAGAGACCCAGTACTTC. Protein product: CASSLSRGQFRETQYF. Variable domain in full (rest from reference TRBV28 and TRBJ2-5): DVKVTQSSRYLVKRTGEKVFLECVQDMDHENMFWYRQDPGLGLRLIYFSYDVKMKEKGDIPEGYSVSREKKERFSLILESASTNQTSMYLCASSLSRGQFRETQYFGPGTRLLVL.

The genes are TRBV4-1 and TRBJ2-7; TRBD2 matches 8 bases. This CDR3 spans 12 amino acids. Losses at the gene ends were 4 bases for V and 5 bases for J; bases not matched to a gene: 1. CDR1 is MGHRA, CDR2 YSYEKL, per germline. The CDR3 bases are TGCGCCAGCAGCCCCGGGGGGGACGAGCAGTACTTC. The encoded protein is CASSPGGDEQYF.

The CDR3 protein is CASSVSSGEQYF. CDR3 DNA sequence: TGTGCCAGCAGCGTATCTTCCGGCGAGCAGTACTTC. The chain couples TRBV9 to TRBJ2-7; no reliable D call. Trimming removed 1 base from V and 6 bases from J, with 8 bases in between. The germline gives CDR1 SGDLS, CDR2 YYNGEE. This CDR3 region has 12 residues.

This sequence joins TRBV12-3 or TRBV12-4 and TRBJ2-5; D is perhaps TRBD2 (5 bases). With 5 bases removed from V and 2 bases from J, the gap between germline ends came to 18 bases. The CDR3 totals 16 residues. CDR3 in amino acids: CASSPRVRAPQETQYF. DNA of the CDR3: TGTGCCAGCAGTCCGAGGGTCCGGGCCCCACAAGAGACCCAGTACTTC.

V and J are TRBV12-3 or TRBV12-4 and TRBJ1-1; D unresolved. The CDR3 covers 13 residues. Between the trimmed V and J ends, which lost 2 bases and 3 bases, there was a span of 7 bases. CDR3 loop: CASSLKSDTEAFF. CDR3 sequence (DNA): TGTGCCAGCAGTTTAAAATCGGACACTGAAGCTTTCTTT.

V is TRBV6-5 and J is TRBJ2-1; TRBD2 matches 13 bases. Germline CDR1 reads MNHEY; CDR2 reads SVGAGI. CDR3 size: 18 residues. V shed 0 bases and J 4 bases; nucleotides not matched to a gene: 6. CDR3 protein: CASSYSRTSGGLYNEQFF. CDR3 in DNA: TGTGCCAGCAGTTACTCGAGGACTAGCGGGGGTTTATACAATGAGCAGTTCTTC.

This clonotype was observed a handful of times. This chain connects TRBV13 to TRBJ2-4, with D perhaps being TRBD1 or TRBD2 (5 bases each). CDR1 and CDR2 (germline): PRHDT, FYEKMQ (reference sequence). V was shortened by 5 bases and J by 6 bases, with 14 bases between the two germline ends. The length of the CDR3 is 14 residues. As DNA, the CDR3 is TGTGCCAGCAGCCGGGGCTCAAGGGGAAACATTCAGTACTTC. This codes for CASSRGSRGNIQYF.

This clonotype showed up just a few times. The chain couples TRBV20-1 to TRBJ2-1, with 7 bases lining up with TRBD2. This CDR3 comprises 17 residues. Trimming took 2 bases from V and 4 from J; bases not matched to a gene: 14. CDR1 and CDR2 (germline): DFQATT, SNEGSKA (reference sequence). The CDR3 sequence is CSARKLWASGLYNEQFF. The CDR3 DNA reads as TGCAGTGCTAGAAAGCTGTGGGCTAGCGGCCTATACAATGAGCAGTTCTTC.

This clonotype came up a few times. This sequence joins TRBV16 and TRBJ1-1; unclear D gene. Germline-derived CDR1 and CDR2 are KGHSY and FQNENV. The CDR3 extends over 14 amino acids. V was shortened by 1 base and J by 1 base, with 7 bases between the two germline ends. CDR3 nucleotides: TGTGCCAGCAGCCAATTTGTGCGGAACACTGAAGCTTTCTTT. Protein: CASSQFVRNTEAFF.

The rearrangement joins TRBV4-3 to TRBJ2-7; TRBD1 or TRBD2 may be the D gene (5 bases each). This CDR3 has 19 amino acids. The germline V and J ends were trimmed by 0 bases and 2 bases, with 23 bases remaining between them. Germline loops: CDR1 LGHNA, CDR2 YSLEER. CDR3 nucleotides: TGCGCCAGCAGCCAAGATTCGGGACGCACGGGTACCAGGGCCTACGAGCAGTACTTC. This translates into CASSQDSGRTGTRAYEQYF.

In its sample, this clonotype was seen many times. The chain has TRBV29-1 and TRBJ2-3, with D perhaps matching TRBD2 (5 bases). V was shortened by 0 bases and J by 2 bases, with 12 bases between the two germline ends. Per the germline V gene, CDR1 is SQVTM and CDR2 is ANQGSEA. There are 15 residues in the CDR3. The chain's CDR3 is CSVEDLKRSTDTQYF. CDR3 coding DNA: TGCAGCGTTGAAGATCTGAAGCGGTCCACAGATACGCAGTATTTT.

This clonotype was observed a few times. V gene TRBV12-3 or TRBV12-4 combines with J gene TRBJ1-2, with TRBD1 matching over 9 bases. The CDR3 sequence is 15 residues long. Germline trimming cut 2 bases from V and 4 bases from J; bases unmatched to any gene: 5. The DNA of the CDR3 is TGTGCCAGCAGTTTAAGACAGGGGGATCTCTATGGCTACACCTTC. This translates into CASSLRQGDLYGYTF.

This clonotype was counted at least ten times. V and J are TRBV5-1 and TRBJ2-7; the match to TRBD2 covers 11 bases. V shed 4 bases and J 3 bases; nucleotides not matched to a gene: 6. The CDR3 consists of 15 residues. Per the germline V gene, CDR1 is SGHRS and CDR2 is YFSETQ. The CDR3 DNA reads as TGCGCCAGCAGCCCCAGACTAGCGGGGTTCTACGAGCAGTACTTC. Protein: CASSPRLAGFYEQYF.